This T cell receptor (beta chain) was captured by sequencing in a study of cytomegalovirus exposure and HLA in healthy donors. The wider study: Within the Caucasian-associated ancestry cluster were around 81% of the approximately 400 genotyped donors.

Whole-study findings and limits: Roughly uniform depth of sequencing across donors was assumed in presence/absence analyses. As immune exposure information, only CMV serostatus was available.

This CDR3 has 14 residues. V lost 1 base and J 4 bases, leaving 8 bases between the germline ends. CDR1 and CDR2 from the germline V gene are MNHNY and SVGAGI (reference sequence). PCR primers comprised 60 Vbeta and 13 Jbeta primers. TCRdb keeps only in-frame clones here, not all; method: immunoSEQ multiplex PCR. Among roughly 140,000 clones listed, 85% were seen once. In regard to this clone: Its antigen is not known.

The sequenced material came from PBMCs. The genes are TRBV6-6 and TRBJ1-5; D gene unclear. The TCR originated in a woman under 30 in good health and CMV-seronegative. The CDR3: CASSYLEGNQPQHF. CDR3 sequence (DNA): TGTGCCAGCAGTTACTTGGAGGGAAATCAGCCCCAGCATTTT.